This T cell receptor beta chain was identified in a study of somatic mutations in cytotoxic T cells in rheumatoid arthritis. Study context: Before any treatment began, 30 to 35 ml EDTA peripheral blood was collected from patients right after diagnosis. Notes on the study in general: For about an eighth of the roughly 60 patients, a single CD8+ clone accounted for more than 20% of CD8+ cells. Slight TRBV07 underrepresentation in rheumatoid arthritis patients went unadjusted for multiple comparisons. In rheumatoid arthritis patients, unlike healthy controls, CD8+ clonality rose with age.

Germline trimming cut 2 bases from V and 0 bases from J; bases unmatched to any gene: 3. Germline loops: CDR1 MNHEY, CDR2 SMNVEV (reference sequence). There are 15 residues in the CDR3. As to this clone: The antigen is undetermined.

Measured with immunoSEQ multiplex PCR; TCRdb has only the in-frame clones, and not every one. The data contain about 7,000 clones, 60% to 85% of them singletons. This clonotype originated in an adult with rheumatoid arthritis. Sequencing was performed on CD8+ T cells sorted from blood. V usage is TRBV27 and J usage is TRBJ2-7, with TRBD2 matching over 8 bases. The CDR3 DNA reads TGTGCCAGCAGTTTAGGGCGGGGGGCCTCCTACGAGCAGTACTTC. This gives the protein CASSLGRGASYEQYF.